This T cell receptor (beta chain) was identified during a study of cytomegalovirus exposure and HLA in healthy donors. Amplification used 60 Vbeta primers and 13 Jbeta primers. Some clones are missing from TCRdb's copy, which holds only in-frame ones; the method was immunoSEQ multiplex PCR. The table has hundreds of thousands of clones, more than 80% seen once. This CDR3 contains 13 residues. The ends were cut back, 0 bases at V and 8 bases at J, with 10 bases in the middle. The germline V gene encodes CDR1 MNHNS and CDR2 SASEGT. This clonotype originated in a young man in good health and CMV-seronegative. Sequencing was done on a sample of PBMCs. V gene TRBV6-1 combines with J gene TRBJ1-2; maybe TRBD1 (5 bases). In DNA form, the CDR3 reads TGTGCCAGCAGTGAAGCCGGGGGTTTCGGCTACACCTTC. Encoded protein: CASSEAGGFGYTF.